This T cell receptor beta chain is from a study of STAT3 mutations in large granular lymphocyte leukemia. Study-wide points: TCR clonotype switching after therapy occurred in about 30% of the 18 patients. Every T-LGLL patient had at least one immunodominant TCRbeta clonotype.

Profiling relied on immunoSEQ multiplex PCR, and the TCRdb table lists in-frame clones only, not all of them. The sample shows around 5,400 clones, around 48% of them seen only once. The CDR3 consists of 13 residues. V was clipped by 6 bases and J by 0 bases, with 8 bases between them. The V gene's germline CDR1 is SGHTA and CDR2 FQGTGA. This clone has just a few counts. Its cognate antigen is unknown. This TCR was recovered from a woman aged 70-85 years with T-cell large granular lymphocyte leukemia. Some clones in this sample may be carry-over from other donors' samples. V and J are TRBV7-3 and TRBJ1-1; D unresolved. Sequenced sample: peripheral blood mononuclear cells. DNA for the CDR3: TGTGCCAGCAGTGCTGTCCTGAACACTGAAGCTTTCTTT. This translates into CASSAVLNTEAFF.